Listed below are T cell receptor beta chains from one sample, sequenced in a study of T-cell memory formation after mild COVID-19. From the 5' RACE reads, TCRdb called clonotypes with MiXCR, one entry per CDR3 protein. The sample shows roughly 200,000 distinct CDR3 sequences, around 20% of them seen only once. The sequenced sample was PBMCs or a T cell subset sorted from them (not recorded which). These receptors were collected from an adult woman who had mild COVID-19 (a few samples of this study predate the infection). Cell type and time point are not known. Both conserved end residues are trimmed from each CDR3. The order of the fields is J gene, CDR3 length, V gene, CDR3 protein.

J: TRBJ1-1; length: 15; V: TRBV5-1; CDR3: ASSLHRNRGSNTEAF
J: TRBJ2-7; length: 12; V: TRBV5-5; CDR3: ASSPWDGSYEQY
J: TRBJ2-5; length: 10; V: TRBV6-1; CDR3: ASSGVGETQY
J: TRBJ2-5; length: 13; V: TRBV28; CDR3: ASSPRGESQETQY
J: TRBJ2-5; length: 14; V: TRBV12-3/TRBV12-4; CDR3: ASSLRGTPREETQY
J: TRBJ2-4; length: 12; V: TRBV5-1; CDR3: ASSLTGDKNIQY
J: TRBJ2-7; length: 12; V: TRBV4-1; CDR3: ASSLRWAPYEQY
J: TRBJ2-1; length: 13; V: TRBV27; CDR3: ASRVAGVYFNEQF
J: TRBJ1-2; length: 13; V: TRBV9; CDR3: ASSDRTGTNYGYT
J: TRBJ2-3; length: 13; V: TRBV12-3/TRBV12-4; CDR3: ASSLQRVLRDTQY
J: TRBJ2-3; length: 13; V: TRBV7-2; CDR3: ASSPDRSSTDTQY
J: TRBJ2-5; length: 14; V: TRBV11-2; CDR3: ASSLDRGTRRETQY
J: TRBJ1-2; length: 10; V: TRBV7-3; CDR3: ASSRDRDGYT
J: TRBJ1-5; length: 10; V: TRBV3-1; CDR3: ASSQLNQPQH
J: TRBJ2-5; length: 11; V: TRBV11-2; CDR3: ASSSVPSGTQY
J: TRBJ1-6; length: 16; V: TRBV12-3/TRBV12-4; CDR3: ASSLSPGQGTNNSPLH
J: TRBJ2-3; length: 14; V: TRBV25-1; CDR3: ASSESGRGSTDTQY
J: TRBJ1-3; length: 13; V: TRBV25-1; CDR3: ASSEYRGPGNTIY
J: TRBJ2-1; length: 13; V: TRBV6-1; CDR3: ASSRTGRSYNEQF
J: TRBJ2-7; length: 14; V: TRBV12-3/TRBV12-4; CDR3: ASSLGRDRVSYEQY
J: TRBJ2-1; length: 12; V: TRBV30; CDR3: AWSATRKRIEQF
J: TRBJ2-5; length: 11; V: TRBV29-1; CDR3: SVEEGAKETQY
J: TRBJ2-3; length: 11; V: TRBV19; CDR3: ASIAGAGDTQY
J: TRBJ2-7; length: 11; V: TRBV20-1; CDR3: SARGDRAYEQY
J: TRBJ2-7; length: 15; V: TRBV4-1; CDR3: ASSLEAGPSGSYEQY
J: TRBJ1-2; length: 10; V: TRBV5-1; CDR3: ASRPSNYGYT
J: TRBJ2-1; length: 14; V: TRBV11-2; CDR3: ASSFQLGPVRDEQF